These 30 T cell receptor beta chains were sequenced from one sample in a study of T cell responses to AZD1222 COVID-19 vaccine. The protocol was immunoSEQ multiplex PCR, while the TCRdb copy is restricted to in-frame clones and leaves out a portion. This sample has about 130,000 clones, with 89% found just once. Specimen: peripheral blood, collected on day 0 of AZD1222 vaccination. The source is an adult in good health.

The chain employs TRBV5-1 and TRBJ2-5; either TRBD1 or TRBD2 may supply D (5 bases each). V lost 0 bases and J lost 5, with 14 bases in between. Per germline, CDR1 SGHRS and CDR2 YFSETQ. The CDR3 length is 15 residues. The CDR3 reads CASSLGSGTGETQYF. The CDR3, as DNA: TGCGCCAGCAGCTTGGGGTCCGGGACGGGCGAGACCCAGTACTTC.

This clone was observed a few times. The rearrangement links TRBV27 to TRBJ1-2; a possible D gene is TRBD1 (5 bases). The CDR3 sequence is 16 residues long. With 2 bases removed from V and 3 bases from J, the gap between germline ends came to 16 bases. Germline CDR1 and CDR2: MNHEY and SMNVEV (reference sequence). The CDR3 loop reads CASSLSGTRRDYGYTF. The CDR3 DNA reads TGTGCCAGCAGTTTAAGTGGGACGAGGAGGGACTATGGCTACACCTTC.

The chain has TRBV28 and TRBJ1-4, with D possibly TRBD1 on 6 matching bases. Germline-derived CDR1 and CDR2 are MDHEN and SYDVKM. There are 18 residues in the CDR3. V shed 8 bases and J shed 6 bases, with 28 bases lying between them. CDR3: CASVSGTIYPRGDEKLFF. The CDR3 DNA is TGTGCCAGCGTCTCCGGGACAATTTACCCCCGGGGAGATGAAAAACTGTTTTTT.

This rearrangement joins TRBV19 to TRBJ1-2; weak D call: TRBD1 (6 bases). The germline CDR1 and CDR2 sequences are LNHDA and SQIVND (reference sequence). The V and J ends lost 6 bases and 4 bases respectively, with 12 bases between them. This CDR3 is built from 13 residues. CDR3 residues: CASSPGQLYGYTF. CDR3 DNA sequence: TGTGCCAGTAGCCCAGGACAGCTCTATGGCTACACCTTC.

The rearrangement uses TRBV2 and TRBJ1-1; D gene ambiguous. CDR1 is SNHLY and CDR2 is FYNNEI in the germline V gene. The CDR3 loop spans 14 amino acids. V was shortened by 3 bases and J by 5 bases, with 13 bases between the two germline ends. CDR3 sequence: CASSEGGSRTEAFF. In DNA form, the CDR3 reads TGTGCCAGCAGTGAGGGAGGGAGTCGAACTGAAGCTTTCTTT.

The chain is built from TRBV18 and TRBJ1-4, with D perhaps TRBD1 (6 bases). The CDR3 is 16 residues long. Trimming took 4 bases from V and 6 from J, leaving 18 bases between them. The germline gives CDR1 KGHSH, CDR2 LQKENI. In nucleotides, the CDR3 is TGTGCCAGCTCACGACTGGGGGGCGCTTGGGATGAAAAACTGTTTTTT. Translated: CASSRLGGAWDEKLFF.

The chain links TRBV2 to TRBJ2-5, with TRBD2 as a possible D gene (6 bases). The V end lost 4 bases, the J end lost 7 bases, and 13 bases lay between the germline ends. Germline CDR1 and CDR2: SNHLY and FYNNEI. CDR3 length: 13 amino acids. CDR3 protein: CASSGGLVGTQYF. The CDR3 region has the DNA TGTGCCAGCAGTGGGGGACTCGTCGGGACCCAGTACTTC.

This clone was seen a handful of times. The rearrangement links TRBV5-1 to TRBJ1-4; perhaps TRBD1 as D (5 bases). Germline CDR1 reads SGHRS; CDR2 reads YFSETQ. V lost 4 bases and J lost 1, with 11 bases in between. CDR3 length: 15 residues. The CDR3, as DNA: TGCGCCAGCAGCGCGGGGACTCAAACTAATGAAAAACTGTTTTTT. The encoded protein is CASSAGTQTNEKLFF. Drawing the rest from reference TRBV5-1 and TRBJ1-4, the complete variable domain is KAGVTQTPRYLIKTRGQQVTLSCSPISGHRSVSWYQQTPGQGLQFLFEYFSETQRNKGNFPGRFSGRQFSNSRSEMNVSTLELGDSALYLCASSAGTQTNEKLFFGSGTQLSVL.

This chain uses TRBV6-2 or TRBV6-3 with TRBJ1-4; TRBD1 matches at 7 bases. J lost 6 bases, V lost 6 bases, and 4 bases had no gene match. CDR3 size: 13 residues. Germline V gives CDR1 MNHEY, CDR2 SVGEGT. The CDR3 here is CASSVDRDEKLFF. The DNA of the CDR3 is TGTGCCAGCAGCGTCGACAGGGATGAAAAACTGTTTTTT.

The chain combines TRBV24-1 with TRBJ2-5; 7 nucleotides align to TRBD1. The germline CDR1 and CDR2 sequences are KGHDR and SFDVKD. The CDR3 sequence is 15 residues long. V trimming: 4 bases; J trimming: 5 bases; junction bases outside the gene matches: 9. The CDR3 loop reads CATSDPTGPGETQYF. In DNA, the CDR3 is TGTGCCACCAGTGACCCGACAGGGCCGGGGGAGACCCAGTACTTC.

DNA of the CDR3: TGTGCCACCAGTGACCGGGGACAGACTCTCTCCGACGGCTATGGCTACACCTTC. Translating it yields CATSDRGQTLSDGYGYTF. This chain joins TRBV24-1 and TRBJ1-2, with 7 bases aligning to TRBD1. Trimming removed 4 bases from V and 4 bases from J; junction bases left unmatched: 17. Per the germline V gene, CDR1 is KGHDR and CDR2 is SFDVKD. This CDR3 has 18 amino acids.

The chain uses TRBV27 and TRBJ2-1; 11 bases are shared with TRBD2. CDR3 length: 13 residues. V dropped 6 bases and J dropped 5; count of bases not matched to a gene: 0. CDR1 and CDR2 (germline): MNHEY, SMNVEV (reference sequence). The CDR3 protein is CASRTSGNNEQFF. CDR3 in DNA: TGTGCCAGCAGGACTAGCGGGAACAATGAGCAGTTCTTC.

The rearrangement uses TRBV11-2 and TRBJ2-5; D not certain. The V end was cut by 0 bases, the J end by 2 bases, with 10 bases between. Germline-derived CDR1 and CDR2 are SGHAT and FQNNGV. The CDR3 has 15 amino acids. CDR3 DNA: TGTGCCAGCAGCTTAGATGGCGCAGCACAAGAGACCCAGTACTTC. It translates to CASSLDGAAQETQYF. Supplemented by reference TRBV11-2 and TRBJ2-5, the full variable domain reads EAGVAQSPRYKIIEKRQSVAFWCNPISGHATLYWYQQILGQGPKLLIQFQNNGVVDDSQLPKDRFSAERLKGVDSTLKIQPAKLEDSAVYLCASSLDGAAQETQYFGPGTRLLVL.

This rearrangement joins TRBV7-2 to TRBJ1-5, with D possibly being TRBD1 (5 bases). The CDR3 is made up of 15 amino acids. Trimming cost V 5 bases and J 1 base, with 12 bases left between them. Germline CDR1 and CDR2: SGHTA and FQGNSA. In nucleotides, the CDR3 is TGTGCCAGCAGCCCACAAGGGACGAGCAATCAGCCCCAGCATTTT. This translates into CASSPQGTSNQPQHF.

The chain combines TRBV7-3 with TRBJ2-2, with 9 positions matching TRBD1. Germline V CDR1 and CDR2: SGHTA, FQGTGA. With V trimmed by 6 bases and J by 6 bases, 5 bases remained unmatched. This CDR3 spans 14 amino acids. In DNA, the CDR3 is TGTGCCAGCAGTACCGGGACAGGGCCCGGGGAGCTGTTTTTT. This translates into CASSTGTGPGELFF.

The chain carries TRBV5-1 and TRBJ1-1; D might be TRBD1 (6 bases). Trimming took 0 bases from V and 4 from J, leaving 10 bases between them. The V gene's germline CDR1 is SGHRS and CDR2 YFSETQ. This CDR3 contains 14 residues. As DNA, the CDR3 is TGCGCCAGCAGCTTGGGGGACACACCCACTGAAGCTTTCTTT. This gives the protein CASSLGDTPTEAFF.

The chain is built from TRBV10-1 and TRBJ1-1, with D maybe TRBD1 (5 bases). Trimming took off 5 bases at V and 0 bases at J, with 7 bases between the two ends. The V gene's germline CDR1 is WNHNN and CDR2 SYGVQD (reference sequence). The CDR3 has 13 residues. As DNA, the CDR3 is TGCGCCAGCAGTCAGGGTCTGAACACTGAAGCTTTCTTT. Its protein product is CASSQGLNTEAFF.

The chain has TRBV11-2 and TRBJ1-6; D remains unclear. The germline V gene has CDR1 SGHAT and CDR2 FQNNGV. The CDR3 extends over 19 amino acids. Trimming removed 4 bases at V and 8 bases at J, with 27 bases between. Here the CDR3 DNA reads TGTGCCAGCAGCTCCCAGGCGTTCTTTCACACCAGTTCGTATTCACCCCTCCACTTT. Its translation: CASSSQAFFHTSSYSPLHF.

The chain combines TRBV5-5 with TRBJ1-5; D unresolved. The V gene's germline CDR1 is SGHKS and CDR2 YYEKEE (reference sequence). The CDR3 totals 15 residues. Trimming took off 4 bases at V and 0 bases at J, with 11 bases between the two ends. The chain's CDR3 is CASSNNVPSNQPQHF. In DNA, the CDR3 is TGTGCCAGCAGCAATAATGTACCTAGCAATCAGCCCCAGCATTTT.

The chain's CDR3 is CASSARVEKLFF. In DNA, the CDR3 is TGTGCCAGCAGCGCCCGAGTTGAAAAACTGTTTTTT. The chain recombines TRBV11-2 with TRBJ1-4; the D is unclear. The germline V gene encodes CDR1 SGHAT and CDR2 FQNNGV. The V gene lost 5 bases and the J gene lost 7 bases, with 8 bases spanning the gap. This CDR3 is built from 12 residues.

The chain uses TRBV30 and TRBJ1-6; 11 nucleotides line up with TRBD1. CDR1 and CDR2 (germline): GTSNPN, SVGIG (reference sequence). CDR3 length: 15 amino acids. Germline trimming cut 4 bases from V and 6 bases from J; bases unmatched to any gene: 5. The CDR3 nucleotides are TGTGCCTGGACCCGGGACAGGGGGTCTAATTCACCCCTCCACTTT. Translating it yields CAWTRDRGSNSPLHF.

The CDR3 is CASSIARAGGDSNQPQHF. In nucleotides, the CDR3 is TGTGCCAGTAGTATAGCTCGGGCAGGGGGCGATAGCAATCAGCCCCAGCATTTT. The rearrangement joins TRBV19 to TRBJ1-5; 8 bases are a match to TRBD1. Germline V gene lookup returns CDR1 LNHDA and CDR2 SQIVND (reference sequence). Trimming cost V 1 base and J 0 bases; bases outside gene matches: 8. This CDR3 has 18 amino acids.

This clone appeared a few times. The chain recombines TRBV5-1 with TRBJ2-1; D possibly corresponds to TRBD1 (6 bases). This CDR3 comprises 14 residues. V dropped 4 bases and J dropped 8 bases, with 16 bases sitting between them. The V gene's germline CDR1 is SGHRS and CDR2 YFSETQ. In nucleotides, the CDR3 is TGCGCCAGCAGCCAAGAGACAGGCCGTGATGAGCAGTTCTTC. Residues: CASSQETGRDEQFF.

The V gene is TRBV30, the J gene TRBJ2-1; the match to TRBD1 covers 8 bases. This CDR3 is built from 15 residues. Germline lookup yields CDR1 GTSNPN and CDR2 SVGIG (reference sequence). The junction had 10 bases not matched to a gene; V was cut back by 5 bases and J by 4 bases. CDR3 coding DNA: TGTGCCTGGGAGTTAGGACAGGGTGGGTACAATGAGCAGTTCTTC. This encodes CAWELGQGGYNEQFF.

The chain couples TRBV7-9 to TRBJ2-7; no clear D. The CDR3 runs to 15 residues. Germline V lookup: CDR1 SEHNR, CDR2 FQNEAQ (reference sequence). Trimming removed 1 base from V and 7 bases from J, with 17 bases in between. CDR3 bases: TGTGCCAGCAGCTTAGTGGTATTGGGATCGGTAGAGCAGTACTTC. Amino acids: CASSLVVLGSVEQYF. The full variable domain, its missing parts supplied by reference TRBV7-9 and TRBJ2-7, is DTGVSQNPRHKITKRGQNVTFRCDPISEHNRLYWYRQTLGQGPEFLTYFQNEAQLEKSRLLSDRFSAERPKGSFSTLEIQRTEQGDSAMYLCASSLVVLGSVEQYFGPGTRLTVT.

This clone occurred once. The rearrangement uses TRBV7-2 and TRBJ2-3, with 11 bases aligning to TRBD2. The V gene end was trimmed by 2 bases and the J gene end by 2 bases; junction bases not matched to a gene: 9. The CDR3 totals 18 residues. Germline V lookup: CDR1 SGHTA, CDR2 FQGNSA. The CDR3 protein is CASSLRPLAGGLTDTQYF. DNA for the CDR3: TGTGCCAGCAGCTTACGGCCCCTAGCGGGGGGACTCACAGATACGCAGTATTTT.

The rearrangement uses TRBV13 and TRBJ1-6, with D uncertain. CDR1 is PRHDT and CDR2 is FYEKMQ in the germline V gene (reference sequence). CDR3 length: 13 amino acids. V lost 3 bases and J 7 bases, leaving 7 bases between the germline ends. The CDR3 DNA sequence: TGTGCCAGCAGCTTGAACTACAATTCACCCCTCCACTTT. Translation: CASSLNYNSPLHF. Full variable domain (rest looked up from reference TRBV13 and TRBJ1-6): AAGVIQSPRHLIKEKRETATLKCYPIPRHDTVYWYQQGPGQDPQFLISFYEKMQSDKGSIPDRFSAQQFSDYHSELNMSSLELGDSALYFCASSLNYNSPLHFGNGTRLTVT.

The CDR3 loop is CATSMRTLFTGELFF. The DNA of the CDR3 is TGTGCCACTTCAATGAGGACATTATTCACCGGGGAGCTGTTTTTT. The chain employs TRBV5-8 and TRBJ2-2, with D possibly matching TRBD1 (5 bases). The germline V gene encodes CDR1 SGHTS and CDR2 YDEGEE. This CDR3 spans 15 amino acids. The germline V and J ends were trimmed by 9 bases and 4 bases, with 19 bases remaining between them.

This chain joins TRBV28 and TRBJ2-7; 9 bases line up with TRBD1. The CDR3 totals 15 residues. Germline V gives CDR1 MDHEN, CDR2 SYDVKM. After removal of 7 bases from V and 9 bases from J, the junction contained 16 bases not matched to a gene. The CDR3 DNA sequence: TGTGCCAGCACTAATTCGGACAGGGGATTTGTTGGGCAGTACTTC. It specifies CASTNSDRGFVGQYF.

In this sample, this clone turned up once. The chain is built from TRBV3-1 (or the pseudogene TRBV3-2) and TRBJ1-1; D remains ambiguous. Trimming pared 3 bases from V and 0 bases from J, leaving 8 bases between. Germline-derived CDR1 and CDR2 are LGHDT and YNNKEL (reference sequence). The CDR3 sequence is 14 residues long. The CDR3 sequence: CASSQGNMNTEAFF. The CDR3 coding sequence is TGTGCCAGCAGCCAGGGGAACATGAACACTGAAGCTTTCTTT.